These T cell receptor beta chains were read from a single sample in a study of blood T cell repertoires in COVID-19. TCRdb's copy holds only in-frame clones and misses some; the assay was immunoSEQ multiplex PCR. This table has 60,000 to 90,000 clones, about 85% appearing once. Sequences were obtained from peripheral blood. The receptors were gathered from a man in his 60s with active or convalescent COVID-19. Both conserved end residues are part of each CDR3. Each record gives: clone size, D gene, J gene, CDR3 length, V gene, CDR3 protein, CDR3 DNA. A D gene is named only where the DNA matches it firmly. A clone size is listed for some rows: how often the clone was seen (once, few, many), or a class if it is expanded.

few TRBD1 TRBJ1-1 14 TRBV19 CASSMGALTGEAFF TGTGCCAGTAGTATGGGGGCTTTGACAGGGGAAGCTTTCTTT
. . TRBJ1-1 13 TRBV11-1 CASNLVGEVEAFF TGTGCCAGCAATCTTGTGGGGGAGGTTGAAGCTTTCTTT
. . TRBJ1-5 15 TRBV7-2 CASSLYRAGNQPQHF TGTGCCAGCAGCTTATACAGGGCGGGCAATCAGCCCCAGCATTTT
. . TRBJ1-3 15 TRBV5-4 CASSGMWGRGNTIYF TGTGCCAGCAGCGGGATGTGGGGGCGAGGAAACACCATATATTTT
. . TRBJ2-3 11 TRBV19 CASRSGKTQYF TGTGCCAGTAGGTCGGGGAAAACGCAGTATTTT
. . TRBJ2-7 13 TRBV3-1/TRBV3-2 CASSQPGFYEQYF TGTGCCAGCAGCCAACCTGGCTTCTACGAGCAGTACTTC
. TRBD1 TRBJ2-7 12 TRBV3-1/TRBV3-2 CASSMGQMQQYF TGTGCCAGCAGCATGGGACAGATGCAGCAGTACTTC
. . TRBJ2-7 11 TRBV7-9 CASSSTYEQYF TGTGCCAGCAGCTCAACCTACGAGCAGTACTTC
once . TRBJ1-2 14 TRBV28 CASSPVWRNYGYTF TGTGCCAGCAGTCCAGTGTGGAGAAACTATGGCTACACCTTC
. . TRBJ1-5 16 TRBV2 CASRFDSPGSNQPQHF TGTGCCAGCAGATTCGACAGTCCTGGAAGCAATCAGCCCCAGCATTTT
few . TRBJ2-7 13 TRBV6-5 CASSKDNSYEQYF TGTGCCAGCAGTAAGGACAACTCCTACGAGCAGTACTTC
. TRBD1 TRBJ1-1 18 TRBV20-1 CSASAFSFGDRGRREAFF TGCAGTGCTAGTGCTTTCTCCTTCGGGGACAGGGGGCGGAGGGAAGCTTTCTTT
. TRBD2 TRBJ2-5 18 TRBV5-1 CASSLLWVSGGAGETQYF TGCGCCAGCAGCTTGCTGTGGGTTAGCGGGGGGGCCGGTGAGACCCAGTACTTC
. . TRBJ2-7 13 TRBV7-2 CASSVQPSYEQYF TGTGCCAGCAGCGTACAACCCTCCTACGAGCAGTACTTC
. . TRBJ2-7 14 TRBV5-1 CASSPGRGSYEQYF TGCGCCAGCAGCCCCGGTAGGGGGTCCTACGAGCAGTACTTC
few . TRBJ2-2 13 TRBV11-2 CASSLRIAGELFF TGTGCCAGCAGCTTACGTATCGCCGGGGAGCTGTTTTTT
few TRBD1 TRBJ1-6 15 TRBV13 CASSLKWRGQTTLHF TGTGCCAGCAGCTTAAAATGGAGGGGACAGACGACCCTCCACTTT
. TRBD1 TRBJ1-6 15 TRBV9 CASSATGQGNSPLHF TGTGCCAGCAGCGCTACGGGACAGGGGAATTCACCCCTCCACTTT
. TRBD2 TRBJ2-4 15 TRBV2 CASSESSLAGDIQYF TGTGCCAGCAGTGAAAGTAGTCTAGCGGGGGACATTCAGTACTTC
. TRBD1 TRBJ1-6 15 TRBV3-1/TRBV3-2 CASSQETGAKSPLHF TGTGCCAGCAGCCAAGAGACAGGGGCAAAATCACCCCTCCACTTT
. . TRBJ2-7 14 TRBV6-6 CASSYPGTTYEQYF TGTGCCAGCAGTTACCCCGGGACAACCTACGAGCAGTACTTC
. TRBD2 TRBJ2-2 18 TRBV24-1 CATSDGGLAGAYTGELFF TGTGCCACCAGTGATGGGGGACTAGCGGGGGCCTACACCGGGGAGCTGTTTTTT
once . TRBJ1-4 16 TRBV18 CASSQEGFATNEKLFF TGTGCCAGCTCACAGGAGGGTTTTGCAACTAATGAAAAACTGTTTTTT
. . TRBJ2-2 14 TRBV14 CASSQAGSTGELFF TGTGCCAGCAGCCAAGCGGGGAGCACCGGGGAGCTGTTTTTT
. . TRBJ2-2 17 TRBV7-2 CASSLGQGGTRAGELFF TGTGCCAGCAGCTTAGGGCAGGGGGGTACTAGAGCCGGGGAGCTGTTTTTT
. . TRBJ1-2 13 TRBV5-1 CASSLGGMEGYTF TGCGCCAGCAGCTTGGGGGGCATGGAAGGCTACACCTTC